The next 9 T cell receptor beta chains were all read from a single sample in a study of cytomegalovirus exposure and HLA in healthy donors. Amplification used 60 Vbeta primers and 13 Jbeta primers. Libraries were prepared by immunoSEQ multiplex PCR; TCRdb keeps only in-frame clonotypes and omits some of them. The repertoire holds fewer than 200,000 clones, with 75% to 85% as singletons. The sample consisted of PBMCs. These receptors came from a female donor in good health and CMV-seronegative.

This clone has a handful of counts. The chain recombines TRBV6-5 with TRBJ1-1; 7 nucleotides agree with TRBD1. The germline gives CDR1 MNHEY, CDR2 SVGAGI. This CDR3 is 14 amino acids long. J gave up 2 bases and V 9 bases, and 9 bases lay outside the gene matches. CDR3 sequence reads: CASRTGSINTEAFF. The CDR3 DNA sequence: TGTGCCAGTCGGACAGGATCAATAAACACTGAAGCTTTCTTT.

This chain connects TRBV14 to TRBJ2-7, with TRBD1 as a possible D gene (6 bases). Looked up from germline, CDR1 is SGHDN and CDR2 is FVKESK. The V gene lost 6 bases and the J gene lost 2 bases, with 14 bases spanning the gap. The CDR3 spans 14 residues. The CDR3 region is CASSQQQGPYEQYF. The DNA for the CDR3 is TGTGCCAGCAGTCAACAGCAGGGGCCCTACGAGCAGTACTTC.

The V and J genes are TRBV7-9 and TRBJ2-3; 8 bases agree with TRBD2. Germline V lookup: CDR1 SEHNR, CDR2 FQNEAQ (reference sequence). V lost 2 bases and J lost 1; bases outside the gene matches: 8. The CDR3 length is 17 residues. CDR3 protein: CASSLSRGGGRTDTQYF. DNA for the CDR3: TGTGCCAGCAGCTTAAGTCGGGGCGGGGGGCGCACAGATACGCAGTATTTT.

This chain connects TRBV27 to TRBJ1-5, with 9 positions matching TRBD1. After removal of 7 bases from V and 1 base from J, the junction contained 17 bases not matched to a gene. CDR3 length: 19 residues. In germline, CDR1 is MNHEY, CDR2 SMNVEV (reference sequence). CDR3 region: CASIATGGRGFSSNQPQHF. The CDR3 coding sequence is TGTGCCAGCATCGCTACAGGGGGCCGTGGATTCTCGAGCAATCAGCCCCAGCATTTT.

This clone was seen a few times. The chain employs TRBV6-5 and TRBJ1-1; D not certain. V lost 6 bases and J 3 bases, leaving 20 bases between the germline ends. The CDR3 is 16 amino acids. Germline CDR1 MNHEY, CDR2 SVGAGI. This CDR3 reads CASSYLPTAADTEAFF. Here the CDR3 DNA reads TGTGCCAGCAGCTACCTTCCGACCGCCGCGGACACTGAAGCTTTCTTT.

The gene calls are TRBV6-1 and TRBJ2-3, with D unresolved. Looked up from germline, CDR1 is MNHNS and CDR2 is SASEGT. V was trimmed by 6 bases and J by 1 base, leaving 14 bases between them. The CDR3 loop spans 15 amino acids. CDR3 sequence (DNA): TGTGCCAGCAGGATGGTGAACAAAGGCACAGATACGCAGTATTTT. It is translated as CASRMVNKGTDTQYF.

The CDR3 region has the DNA TGTGCCAGCAGCTTAGGTGGGGGGGCCAGCACCGGGGAGCTGTTTTTT. Translating it yields CASSLGGGASTGELFF. The chain couples TRBV13 to TRBJ2-2, with D tentatively TRBD2 (7 bases). Germline V gene lookup returns CDR1 PRHDT and CDR2 FYEKMQ (reference sequence). V lost 0 bases and J 4 bases, leaving 12 bases between the germline ends. There are 16 residues in the CDR3.

The chain links TRBV11-2 to TRBJ1-1; a weak D match, TRBD1 (5 bases). The V end lost 1 base, the J end lost 4 bases, and 10 bases lay between the germline ends. CDR1 is SGHAT, CDR2 FQNNGV, per germline. This CDR3 has 14 residues. CDR3 nucleotides: TGTGCCAGCAGCTTAGTTGGGGGGGGCACTGAAGCTTTCTTT. Translated, it gives CASSLVGGGTEAFF.

This clone appeared a few times. CDR3 DNA: TGTGCCAGCACCTGGACTCCGGGGACTGAAGCTTTCTTT. It translates to CASTWTPGTEAFF. The chain links TRBV6-6 to TRBJ1-1; D remains ambiguous. V was clipped by 7 bases and J by 5 bases, with 14 bases between them. The germline gives CDR1 MNHNY, CDR2 SVGAGI (reference sequence). This CDR3 region has 13 residues.